The 7 T cell receptor beta chains given below trace back to one sample, sequenced in a study of shared clonotypes between healthy human individuals. TCRdb's copy holds only in-frame clones and misses some; the assay was immunoSEQ multiplex PCR. The sample holds over 1.5 million clones, approximately 98% seen once. The sequenced material came from naive CD4+ T cells sorted from blood. Subset given: CD45RA+ positively selected. These receptors came from a man between 25 and 39 years old in good health.

The chain couples TRBV13 to TRBJ2-1; D is uncertain. The CDR3 extends over 15 amino acids. V dropped 5 bases and J dropped 0 bases, with 11 bases sitting between them. Germline CDR1 PRHDT, CDR2 FYEKMQ (reference sequence). The chain's CDR3 is CASSPRPRSYNEQFF. CDR3 nucleotide sequence: TGTGCCAGCAGCCCTCGCCCCCGCTCCTACAATGAGCAGTTCTTC.

This chain joins TRBV5-1 and TRBJ2-7, with unresolved D. Germline CDR1 is SGHRS and CDR2 is YFSETQ. Trimming shortened V by 1 base and J by 3 bases, and 8 bases separated the two germline ends. This CDR3 has 13 residues. The CDR3 nucleotides read TGCGCCAGCAGCTTGAAAGGTGTCTACGAGCAGTACTTC. This codes for CASSLKGVYEQYF.

The chain uses TRBV19 and TRBJ1-5, with no clear D. V was pared by 6 bases and J by 3 bases, with 6 bases between. The CDR3 runs 12 residues. CDR1 is LNHDA and CDR2 is SQIVND in the germline V gene (reference sequence). The CDR3 region is CASRTVNQPQHF. DNA for the CDR3: TGTGCCAGTAGGACGGTCAATCAGCCCCAGCATTTT.

This clone was recorded only once. This rearrangement joins TRBV7-9 to TRBJ1-1; no clear D gene. Germline V gives CDR1 SEHNR, CDR2 FQNEAQ (reference sequence). Trimming took off 3 bases at V and 1 base at J, with 6 bases between the two ends. The CDR3 has 13 amino acids. This CDR3 is CASSFVTNTEAFF. The CDR3 DNA reads as TGTGCCAGCAGCTTCGTGACGAACACTGAAGCTTTCTTT.

This chain links TRBV4-3 with TRBJ2-3; 10 nucleotides align to TRBD2. V dropped 0 bases and J dropped 4; count of bases not matched to a gene: 13. Germline lookup yields CDR1 LGHNA and CDR2 YSLEER. The CDR3 is 19 residues long. CDR3 in amino acids: CASSQDSLAGAIGADTQYF. The CDR3 DNA is TGCGCCAGCAGCCAAGATAGTCTAGCGGGAGCCATTGGGGCAGATACGCAGTATTTT.

This clone was detected only once. The rearrangement uses TRBV10-1 and TRBJ2-1, with D maybe TRBD2 (6 bases). Trimming stripped 2 bases from V and 5 bases from J, with 13 bases between. Germline V gene data show CDR1 as WNHNN and CDR2 as SYGVQD (reference sequence). The CDR3 length is 15 residues. The CDR3 nucleotides read TGCGCCAGCAGTGAGGGGTCGGGAGCTAACAATGAGCAGTTCTTC. This encodes CASSEGSGANNEQFF.

The rearrangement links TRBV19 to TRBJ2-7; D might be TRBD2 (7 bases). Germline lookup yields CDR1 LNHDA and CDR2 SQIVND (reference sequence). This CDR3 comprises 16 residues. V was pared by 2 bases and J by 5 bases, with 19 bases between. The CDR3: CASSILAGAGDNEQYF. CDR3 sequence (DNA): TGTGCCAGTAGTATATTGGCGGGGGCCGGGGACAACGAGCAGTACTTC.